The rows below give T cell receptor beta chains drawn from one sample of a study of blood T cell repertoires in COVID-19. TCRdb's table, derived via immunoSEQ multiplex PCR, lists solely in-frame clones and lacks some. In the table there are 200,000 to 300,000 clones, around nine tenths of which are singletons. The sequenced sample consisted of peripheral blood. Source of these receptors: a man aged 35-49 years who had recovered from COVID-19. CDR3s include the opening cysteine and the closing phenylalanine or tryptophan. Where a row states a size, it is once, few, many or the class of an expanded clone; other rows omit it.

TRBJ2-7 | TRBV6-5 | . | CASTRDRMLPYEQYF
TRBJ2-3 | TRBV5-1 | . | CASSLIGQGTDTQYF
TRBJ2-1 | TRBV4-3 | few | CASSQKPSGGGITYNEQFF
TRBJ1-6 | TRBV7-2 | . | CASSFSGTGTMAPLHF
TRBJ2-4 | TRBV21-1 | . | CASKGWLAQNIQYF
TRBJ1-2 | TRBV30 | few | CAWSQAVYAYGYTF
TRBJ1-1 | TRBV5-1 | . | CASSLGQGAWTEAFF
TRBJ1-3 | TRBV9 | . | CASSATRQGSGNTIYF
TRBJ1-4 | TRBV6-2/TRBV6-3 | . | CASSYSVSPGGEKLFF
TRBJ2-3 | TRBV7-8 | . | CASSLETSGSTDTQYF
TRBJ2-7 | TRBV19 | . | CASSMEVRSHEQYF
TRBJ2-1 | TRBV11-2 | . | CASSLVPSGGYNEQFF
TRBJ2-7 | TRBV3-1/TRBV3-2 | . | CASSPGLAGYEQYF
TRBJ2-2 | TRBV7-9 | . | CASSAQAGVPTGELFF
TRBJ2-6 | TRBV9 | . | CASSAYRAGANVLTF
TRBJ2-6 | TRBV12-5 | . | CASGLGGQSSGANVLTF
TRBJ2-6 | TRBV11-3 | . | CASSLGTASFGANVLTF
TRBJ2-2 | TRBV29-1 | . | CSAAGGGELFF
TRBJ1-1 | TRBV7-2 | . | CASSYKQGAWTEAFF
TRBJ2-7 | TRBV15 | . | CATSRIGEGAYEQYF
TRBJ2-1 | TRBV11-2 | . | CASSLGERGNEQFF
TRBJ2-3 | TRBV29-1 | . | CSVEGWRGHTDTQYF
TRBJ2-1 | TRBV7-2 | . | CASSLVRAAYNEQFF
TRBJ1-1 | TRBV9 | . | CASSAGDRGVNTEAFF
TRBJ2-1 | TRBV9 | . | CASSAQGGGTLGNEQFF
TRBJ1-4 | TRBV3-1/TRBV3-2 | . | CASSQATEKLFF
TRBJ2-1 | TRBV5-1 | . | CASSSGTNHNEQFF
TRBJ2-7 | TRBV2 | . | CASRRTSGDSYEQYF
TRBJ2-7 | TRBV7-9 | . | CASSLRVAGFYEQYF
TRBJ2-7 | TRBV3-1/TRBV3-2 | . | CASSHSRLTAYEQYF
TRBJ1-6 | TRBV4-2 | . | CASSQGRDRISPLHF
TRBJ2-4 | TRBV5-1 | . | CASSLAGTGGSIAKNIQYF